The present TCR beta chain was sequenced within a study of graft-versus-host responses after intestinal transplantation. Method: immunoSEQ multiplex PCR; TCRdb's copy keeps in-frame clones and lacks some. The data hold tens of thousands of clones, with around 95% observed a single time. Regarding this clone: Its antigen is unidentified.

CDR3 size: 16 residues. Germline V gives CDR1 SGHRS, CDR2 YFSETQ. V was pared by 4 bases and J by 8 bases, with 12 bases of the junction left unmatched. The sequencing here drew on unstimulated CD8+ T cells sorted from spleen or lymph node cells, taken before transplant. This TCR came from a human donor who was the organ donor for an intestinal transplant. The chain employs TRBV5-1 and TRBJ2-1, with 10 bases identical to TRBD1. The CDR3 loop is CASSPGQGMIPDEQFF. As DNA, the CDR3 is TGCGCCAGCAGCCCGGGACAGGGGATGATCCCCGATGAGCAGTTCTTC. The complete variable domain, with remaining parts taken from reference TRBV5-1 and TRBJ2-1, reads KAGVTQTPRYLIKTRGQQVTLSCSPISGHRSVSWYQQTPGQGLQFLFEYFSETQRNKGNFPGRFSGRQFSNSRSEMNVSTLELGDSALYLCASSPGQGMIPDEQFFGPGTRLTVL.